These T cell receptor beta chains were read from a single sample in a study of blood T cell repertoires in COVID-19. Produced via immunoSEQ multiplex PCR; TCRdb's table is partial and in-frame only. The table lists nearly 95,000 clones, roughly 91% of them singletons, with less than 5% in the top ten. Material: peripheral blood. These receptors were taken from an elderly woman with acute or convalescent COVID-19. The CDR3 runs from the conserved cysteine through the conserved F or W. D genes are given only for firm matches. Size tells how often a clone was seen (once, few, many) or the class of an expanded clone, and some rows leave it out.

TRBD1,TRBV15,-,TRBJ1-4,CATSRAGQENEKLFF,TGTGCCACCAGCAGAGCTGGACAGGAGAATGAAAAACTGTTTTTT
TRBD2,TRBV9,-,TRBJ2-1,CASSPSGGHNEQFF,TGTGCCAGCAGCCCTAGCGGGGGCCACAATGAGCAGTTCTTC
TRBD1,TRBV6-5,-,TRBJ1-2,CASNSRTGPPYGYTF,TGTGCCAGCAACTCAAGGACAGGCCCCCCCTATGGCTACACCTTC
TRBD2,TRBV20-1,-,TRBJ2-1,CSAGGPQRGSYNEQFF,TGCAGTGCTGGTGGCCCACAGCGGGGGTCCTACAATGAGCAGTTCTTC
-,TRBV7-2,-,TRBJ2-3,CASSLEDTQYF,TGTGCCAGCAGCCTGGAGGATACGCAGTATTTT
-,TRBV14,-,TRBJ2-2,CASSQDIGDGELFF,TGTGCCAGCAGCCAAGATATCGGGGACGGGGAGCTGTTTTTT
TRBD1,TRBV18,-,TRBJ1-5,CASSQGTDNQPQHF,TGTGCCAGCTCACAAGGGACAGACAATCAGCCCCAGCATTTT
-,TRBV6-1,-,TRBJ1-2,CASSEDPGGYGYTF,TGTGCCAGCAGTGAAGATCCGGGAGGTTACGGCTACACCTTC
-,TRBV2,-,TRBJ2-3,CASSGSRGSTDTQYF,TGTGCCAGCAGCGGCTCTCGGGGTAGCACAGATACGCAGTATTTT
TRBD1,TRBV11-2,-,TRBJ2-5,CASSFGQGAETQYF,TGTGCCAGCAGCTTTGGACAGGGGGCAGAGACCCAGTACTTC
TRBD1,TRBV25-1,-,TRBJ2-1,CASSDSRQGANYNEQFF,TGTGCCAGCAGTGATTCCCGACAGGGGGCTAACTACAATGAGCAGTTCTTC
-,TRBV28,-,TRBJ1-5,CASSPLGSQHF,TGTGCCAGCAGTCCCCTCGGGTCCCAGCATTTT
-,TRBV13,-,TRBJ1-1,CASSRTTGSHTEAFF,TGTGCCAGCAGCCGAACGACAGGTTCGCACACTGAAGCTTTCTTT
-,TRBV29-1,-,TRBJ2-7,CSVADSSSGSEQYF,TGCAGCGTAGCGGACAGCTCTTCAGGCTCCGAGCAGTACTTC
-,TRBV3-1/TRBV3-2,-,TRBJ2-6,CASSQGHGGRGPSGANVLTF,TGTGCCAGCAGCCAAGGACATGGGGGCAGGGGTCCCTCTGGGGCCAACGTCCTGACTTTC
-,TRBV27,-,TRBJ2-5,CASSYNPGQETQYF,TGTGCCAGCAGCTATAATCCGGGGCAAGAGACCCAGTACTTC
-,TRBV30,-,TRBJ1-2,CAWNPGKPDGYTF,TGTGCCTGGAACCCAGGGAAACCGGACGGCTACACCTTC
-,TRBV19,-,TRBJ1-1,CASSIVTGNTEAFF,TGTGCCAGTAGTATAGTTACGGGGAACACTGAAGCTTTCTTT
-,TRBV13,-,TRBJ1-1,CASSPYRATEAFF,TGTGCCAGCAGCCCGTACAGGGCCACTGAAGCTTTCTTT
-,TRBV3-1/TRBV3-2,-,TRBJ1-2,CASSQRGGDGYTF,TGTGCCAGCAGCCAGCGAGGAGGAGATGGCTACACCTTC
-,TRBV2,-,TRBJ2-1,CASSGNAGYNEQFF,TGTGCCAGCAGCGGGAATGCGGGGTACAATGAGCAGTTCTTC
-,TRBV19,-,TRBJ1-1,CASSPYRGVNTEAFF,TGTGCCAGTAGCCCGTATCGGGGAGTGAACACTGAAGCTTTCTTT
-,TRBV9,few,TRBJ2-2,CASSVVGDVSTGELFF,TGTGCCAGCAGCGTAGTGGGAGACGTAAGCACCGGGGAGCTGTTTTTT
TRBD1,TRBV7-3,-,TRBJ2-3,CASSSGTGDFGTQYF,TGTGCCAGCAGCTCCGGGACAGGGGACTTCGGTACGCAGTATTTT
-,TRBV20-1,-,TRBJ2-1,CSARSGDEQFF,TGCAGTGCTAGATCGGGAGATGAGCAGTTCTTC
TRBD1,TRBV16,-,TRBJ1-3,CASSQNDRGGNTIYF,TGTGCCAGCAGCCAAAACGACAGGGGCGGAAACACCATATATTTT
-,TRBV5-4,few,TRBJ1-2,CASSLGGNYGYTF,TGTGCCAGCAGCTTGGGAGGAAACTATGGCTACACCTTC
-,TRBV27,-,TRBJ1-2,CASSPSRQVYGYTF,TGTGCCAGCAGTCCTTCGCGACAGGTCTATGGCTACACCTTC
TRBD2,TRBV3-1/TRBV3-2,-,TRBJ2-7,CASSPTSGSSYEQYF,TGTGCCAGCAGCCCTACTAGCGGGAGCTCCTACGAGCAGTACTTC
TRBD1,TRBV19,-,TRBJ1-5,CASSIRTGVGNQPQHF,TGTGCCAGTAGTATAAGGACAGGGGTTGGTAATCAGCCCCAGCATTTT
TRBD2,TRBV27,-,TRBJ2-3,CASSLRAGVVDTQYF,TGTGCCAGCAGTTTAAGGGCGGGAGTGGTAGATACGCAGTATTTT
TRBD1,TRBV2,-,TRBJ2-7,CASAQGYEQYF,TGTGCCAGCGCACAGGGGTACGAGCAGTACTTC
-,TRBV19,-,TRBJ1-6,CASSPTTGIYNSPLHF,TGTGCCAGTAGTCCTACGACGGGGATCTATAATTCACCCCTCCACTTT
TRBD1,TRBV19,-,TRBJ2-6,CASTAGQATSGANVLTF,TGTGCCAGTACCGCCGGACAGGCAACCTCTGGGGCCAACGTCCTGACTTTC
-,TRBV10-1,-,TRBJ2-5,CASSESGGDQTQYF,TGCGCCAGCAGTGAGTCGGGGGGTGATCAGACCCAGTACTTC
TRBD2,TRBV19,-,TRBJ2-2,CASSFPGGGSITGELFF,TGTGCCAGTAGTTTTCCGGGCGGGGGGAGCATCACCGGGGAGCTGTTTTTT